A single sample gave rise to the 7 T cell receptor beta chains below, sequenced in a study of shared clonotypes between healthy human individuals. The repertoire was sequenced with immunoSEQ multiplex PCR; TCRdb's copy has only in-frame clones and lacks some. The table shows just under 350,000 clones, with around 67% occurring only once. Sequencing used memory CD4+ T cells sorted from blood. Subset defined: CD45RA-negative fraction. The receptor set was obtained from a man aged 25 to 40 in good health.

Concerning this clone itself: The same CDR3 can be traced to other DNA sequences in this sample. The chain links TRBV7-9 to TRBJ2-1; 9 nucleotides line up with TRBD1. Trimming cost V 1 base and J 9 bases; bases outside gene matches: 4. This CDR3 is built from 14 residues. The V gene's germline CDR1 is SEHNR and CDR2 FQNEAQ (reference sequence). Here the CDR3 reads CASSLGTGAREQFF. CDR3 in DNA: TGTGCCAGCAGCTTAGGGACAGGGGCGCGTGAGCAGTTCTTC.

The rearrangement links TRBV5-5 to TRBJ2-6; no clear D. V was trimmed by 3 bases and J by 1 base, leaving 11 bases between them. Germline CDR1 SGHKS, CDR2 YYEKEE (reference sequence). The CDR3 sequence is 16 residues long. The CDR3: CASSSQGHSGANVLTF. CDR3 nucleotide sequence: TGTGCCAGCAGCTCACAAGGTCATTCTGGGGCCAACGTCCTGACTTTC. The full variable domain, its missing parts supplied by reference TRBV5-5 and TRBJ2-6, is DAGVTQSPTHLIKTRGQQVTLRCSPISGHKSVSWYQQVLGQGPQFIFQYYEKEERGRGNFPDRFSARQFPNYSSELNVNALLLGDSALYLCASSSQGHSGANVLTFGAGSRLTVL.

This rearrangement joins TRBV5-1 to TRBJ1-1; weak D call: TRBD1 (5 bases). This CDR3 is built from 15 residues. Germline CDR1 reads SGHRS; CDR2 reads YFSETQ. Trimming took off 2 bases at V and 10 bases at J, with 21 bases between the two ends. Written as DNA, the CDR3 is TGCGCCAGCAGCTTAACCTCCGGGACCCAAGGTCGAGCTTTCTTT. Its protein product is CASSLTSGTQGRAFF.

The chain combines TRBV5-1 with TRBJ1-4, with 7 bases that match TRBD1. The CDR3 is made up of 14 amino acids. Germline V lookup: CDR1 SGHRS, CDR2 YFSETQ. Trimming at V came to 7 bases and at J to 5 bases, leaving 8 bases not matched to a gene. CDR3 region: CASQRGDSNEKLFF. CDR3 coding DNA: TGCGCCAGCCAACGGGGGGACAGCAATGAAAAACTGTTTTTT.

V is TRBV28 and J is TRBJ2-7; TRBD1 is a possible D gene (6 bases). CDR1 is MDHEN, CDR2 SYDVKM, per germline. The CDR3 is made up of 14 amino acids. V was cut by 3 bases and J by 3 bases, with 12 bases left in between. CDR3 protein: CASSLPGDYYEQYF. The CDR3 DNA reads TGTGCCAGCAGTTTGCCAGGGGATTACTACGAGCAGTACTTC. Full variable domain (rest looked up from reference TRBV28 and TRBJ2-7): DVKVTQSSRYLVKRTGEKVFLECVQDMDHENMFWYRQDPGLGLRLIYFSYDVKMKEKGDIPEGYSVSREKKERFSLILESASTNQTSMYLCASSLPGDYYEQYFGPGTRLTVT.

This clone has a count of ten or more. This chain uses TRBV29-1 with TRBJ2-1; TRBD2 might be the D (5 bases). Germline V lookup: CDR1 SQVTM, CDR2 ANQGSEA. The CDR3 runs to 15 residues. V was cut by 3 bases and J by 2 bases, with 14 bases left in between. The DNA for the CDR3 is TGCAGCGTTGATTCCGGGGTGGACGCCTACAATGAGCAGTTCTTC. Translated: CSVDSGVDAYNEQFF.

In the case of this clone: A much larger clonotype is one base distant, so this may be a read error. This chain joins TRBV27 and TRBJ1-5; TRBD1 aligns across 7 bases. The CDR3 sequence is 14 residues long. Germline V gene data show CDR1 as MNHEY and CDR2 as SMNVEV (reference sequence). Trimming at V came to 3 bases and at J to 2 bases, leaving 1 base not matched to a gene. Here the CDR3 reads CASSFGQGNQPQHF. For the CDR3, the DNA is TGTGCCAGCAGTTTCGGACAGGGCAATCAGCCCCAGCATTTT.